Presented here are 22 T cell receptor beta chains from one specimen sequenced in a study of blood T cell repertoires in COVID-19. Profiled with immunoSEQ multiplex PCR; TCRdb holds only in-frame clones, not every one. The sample contains under 400,000 clones, about 88% of which appear only once. The sequenced sample consisted of PBMCs or T cells enriched from blood (not recorded which). Receptors were obtained from a woman aged 25 to 39 who had been exposed to COVID-19.

The chain joins TRBV12-5 to TRBJ2-1, with 7 bases aligning to TRBD2. The V gene end was trimmed by 5 bases and the J gene end by 8 bases; junction bases not matched to a gene: 6. CDR1 is LGHNT and CDR2 is FRNRAP in the germline V gene. CDR3 length equals 13 residues. DNA of the CDR3: TGTGCTAGTGGTCCCGCGGGGGAAGATGAGCAGTTCTTC. Residues: CASGPAGEDEQFF.

The rearrangement links TRBV10-2 to TRBJ2-4; weak D call: TRBD1 (6 bases). This CDR3 has 16 residues. Germline values: CDR1 WSHSY, CDR2 SAAADI. V was shortened by 2 bases and J by 5 bases, with 16 bases between the two germline ends. The CDR3 sequence is CASSEGGGLGENIQYF. CDR3 DNA: TGCGCCAGCAGTGAGGGTGGGGGCCTAGGTGAAAACATTCAGTACTTC.

To note about this clone: This sample also contains other DNA sequences that code for the same CDR3. V gene TRBV7-9 combines with J gene TRBJ1-1; no clear D gene. The V end was cut by 3 bases, the J end by 0 bases, with 8 bases between. From germline, CDR1 is SEHNR and CDR2 FQNEAQ (reference sequence). The CDR3 totals 14 residues. CDR3 nucleotides: TGTGCCAGCAGCTTGGAGGGTTTGAACACTGAAGCTTTCTTT. Amino acid sequence: CASSLEGLNTEAFF.

The chain joins TRBV11-2 to TRBJ1-1; unclear D gene. This CDR3 has 15 residues. Germline lookup yields CDR1 SGHAT and CDR2 FQNNGV. The V and J ends lost 6 bases and 1 base respectively, with 15 bases between them. CDR3 residues: CASRPISGRNTEAFF. The CDR3 DNA reads TGTGCCAGCAGACCGATTAGCGGGAGGAACACTGAAGCTTTCTTT. Filled out from reference TRBV11-2 and TRBJ1-1, the complete variable domain reads EAGVAQSPRYKIIEKRQSVAFWCNPISGHATLYWYQQILGQGPKLLIQFQNNGVVDDSQLPKDRFSAERLKGVDSTLKIQPAKLEDSAVYLCASRPISGRNTEAFFGQGTRLTVV.

V and J are TRBV2 and TRBJ1-4; TRBD1 matches 7 bases. Germline assignment: CDR1 SNHLY and CDR2 FYNNEI. The CDR3 is 14 residues long. V was clipped by 10 bases and J by 3 bases; unmatched bases: 8. CDR3 bases: TGTGCCATCCAGGGGGGATTATCTAATGAAAAACTGTTTTTT. Amino acids: CAIQGGLSNEKLFF.

V and J are TRBV10-1 and TRBJ1-1; D is undetermined. Germline CDR1 reads WNHNN; CDR2 reads SYGVQD (reference sequence). The germline V and J ends were trimmed by 3 bases and 3 bases, with 14 bases remaining between them. The CDR3 spans 15 residues. CDR3 loop: CASSEFESGDTEAFF. The DNA for the CDR3 is TGCGCCAGCAGTGAATTTGAATCCGGGGACACTGAAGCTTTCTTT.

The rearrangement links TRBV9 to TRBJ2-3, with D perhaps TRBD1 (5 bases). Germline CDR1 reads SGDLS; CDR2 reads YYNGEE. Trimming left V 3 bases short and J 0 bases short, with 11 bases between. CDR3 length: 15 residues. The CDR3 sequence is CASSDSTASTDTQYF. In DNA form, the CDR3 reads TGTGCCAGCAGCGACTCGACAGCTAGCACAGATACGCAGTATTTT.

This chain joins TRBV10-1 and TRBJ2-1; D unclear. This CDR3 has 11 residues. V gave up 5 bases and J gave up 7 bases, with 6 bases separating them. The V gene's germline CDR1 is WNHNN and CDR2 SYGVQD (reference sequence). The CDR3 bases are TGCGCCAGCAGTTCTAGGAATGAGCAGTTCTTC. Translating gives CASSSRNEQFF.

The chain links TRBV6-5 to TRBJ1-5, with 7 nucleotides matching TRBD1. CDR1 and CDR2 from the germline V gene are MNHEY and SVGAGI. V lost 6 bases and J lost 5; bases outside the gene matches: 7. The CDR3 length is 14 residues. CDR3: CASSTTDRDQPQHF. CDR3 coding DNA: TGTGCCAGCAGCACCACCGACAGGGATCAGCCCCAGCATTTT.

V is TRBV5-6 and J is TRBJ2-7, with 7 nucleotides matching TRBD2. Germline CDR1 and CDR2: SGHDT and YYEEEE. CDR3 length: 14 residues. V shed 0 bases, J shed 2 bases, and the junction held 2 bases outside the gene matches. CDR3 nucleotides: TGTGCCAGCAGCTTGGGTGGGAGGGCCTACGAGCAGTACTTC. Protein sequence: CASSLGGRAYEQYF.

V gene TRBV7-3 combines with J gene TRBJ2-3; 8 bases match TRBD1. Germline CDR1 and CDR2: SGHTA and FQGTGA. The junction had 11 bases not matched to a gene; V was cut back by 5 bases and J by 1 base. This CDR3 spans 17 amino acids. CDR3 DNA: TGTGCCAGCAGCCTACTCCCTAGACAGGGGCGCACAGATACGCAGTATTTT. Its translation: CASSLLPRQGRTDTQYF. The entire variable domain, with the rest obtained from reference TRBV7-3 and TRBJ2-3, is as follows: GAGVSQTPSNKVTEKGKYVELRCDPISGHTALYWYRQSLGQGPEFLIYFQGTGAADDSGLPNDRFFAVRPEGSVSTLKIQRTERGDSAVYLCASSLLPRQGRTDTQYFGPGTRLTVL.

The chain carries TRBV7-3 and TRBJ2-1; TRBD1 agrees at 9 bases. This CDR3 has 15 amino acids. Unmatched junction bases numbered 12, after V lost 5 bases and J lost 10 bases. The germline gives CDR1 SGHTA, CDR2 FQGTGA. The CDR3 sequence is CASSPDPGQGREQFF. The CDR3 DNA sequence: TGTGCCAGCAGCCCCGACCCGGGACAGGGTCGGGAGCAGTTCTTC.

This chain connects TRBV28 to TRBJ2-1; possible D gene TRBD2, 6 bases. Trimming stripped 5 bases from V and 8 bases from J, with 19 bases between. CDR1 is MDHEN and CDR2 is SYDVKM in the germline V gene. The CDR3 extends over 15 amino acids. CDR3 nucleotide sequence: TGTGCCAGCAGTAGTCAATTGGAGGGAATTGATGAGCAGTTCTTC. Translated, it gives CASSSQLEGIDEQFF.

The chain recombines TRBV27 with TRBJ2-2; TRBD2 aligns across 13 bases. Looked up from germline, CDR1 is MNHEY and CDR2 is SMNVEV (reference sequence). The CDR3 totals 18 residues. The junction had 13 bases not matched to a gene; V was cut back by 5 bases and J by 7 bases. DNA for the CDR3: TGTGCCAGCAGTCTCGAACCGGGACTAGCGGGATTCGACGGGGAGCTGTTTTTT. Amino acid sequence: CASSLEPGLAGFDGELFF.

This chain links TRBV28 with TRBJ1-5; 7 bases are a match to TRBD1. The germline V gene has CDR1 MDHEN and CDR2 SYDVKM. CDR3 length equals 15 residues. The ends lost 4 bases at V and 3 bases at J; junction bases unmatched: 6. This CDR3 is CASSSVQGFNQPQHF. Here the CDR3 DNA reads TGTGCCAGCAGTTCAGTACAGGGGTTCAATCAGCCCCAGCATTTT.

V is TRBV4-1 and J is TRBJ1-2; possibly TRBD1 for D (6 bases). V was pared by 5 bases and J by 3 bases, with 19 bases between. Germline CDR1 reads MGHRA; CDR2 reads YSYEKL. The CDR3 covers 16 residues. The DNA for the CDR3 is TGCGCCAGCAGCGGTCCCCAGGGGAACGGCTACTATGGCTACACCTTC. This translates into CASSGPQGNGYYGYTF.

V gene TRBV7-4 combines with J gene TRBJ1-5, with a tentative D call TRBD1 (5 bases). Trimming removed 4 bases from V and 0 bases from J, with 13 bases in between. This CDR3 comprises 16 residues. Germline-derived CDR1 and CDR2 are SGHVT and SQSDAQ. The CDR3 bases are TGTGCCAGCAGCTCCCGGGGGATGGGTAGCAATCAGCCCCAGCATTTT. This sequence encodes CASSSRGMGSNQPQHF.

The chain carries TRBV24-1 and TRBJ2-1; 7 positions match TRBD1. Germline V gene lookup returns CDR1 KGHDR and CDR2 SFDVKD. This CDR3 region has 14 residues. The V and J ends lost 4 bases and 5 bases, in that order; junction bases with no gene match: 4. The CDR3 DNA follows: TGTGCCACCAGTGACTTGACAGGGAACAATGAGCAGTTCTTC. This sequence encodes CATSDLTGNNEQFF.

Of note for this clone: A read error may produce the germline difference seen at one junction end. The chain links TRBV5-1 to TRBJ2-3; the match to TRBD2 covers 8 bases. Germline loops: CDR1 SGHRS, CDR2 YFSETQ. CDR3 length: 14 amino acids. In DNA form, the CDR3 reads TGCGCCAGCAGCCCAAACTCAAAGAGTAGCGGGGAGATTTTT. Protein: CASSPNSKSSGEIF. Full variable domain (rest looked up from reference TRBV5-1 and TRBJ2-3): KAGVTQTPRYLIKTRGQQVTLSCSPISGHRSVSWYQQTPGQGLQFLFEYFSETQRNKGNFPGRFSGRQFSNSRSEMNVSTLELGDSALYLCASSPNSKSSGEIFGPGTRLTVL.

This clone has just one count. The DNA for the CDR3 is TGTGCCAGCAGTTTATCGGCCAGGGGGAGCACCGGGGAGCTGTTTTTT. This encodes CASSLSARGSTGELFF. The chain links TRBV27 to TRBJ2-2; 7 nucleotides match TRBD1. The CDR3 covers 16 residues. V was pared by 0 bases and J by 4 bases, with 5 bases of the junction left unmatched. Per the germline V gene, CDR1 is MNHEY and CDR2 is SMNVEV (reference sequence).

The V call is TRBV5-1, the J call TRBJ1-5; 7 bases line up with TRBD1. J was trimmed by 3 bases and V by 3 bases; bases with no gene match: 6. The CDR3 runs 15 residues. Germline-derived CDR1 and CDR2 are SGHRS and YFSETQ. The CDR3, as DNA: TGCGCCAGCAGCTCCTCAGGGGGTCCCAATCAGCCCCAGCATTTT. Its translation is CASSSSGGPNQPQHF.

With regard to this clone: At one end the junction does not follow the germline gene, possibly because of a read error. The CDR3 nucleotides read TGTGCTAGCAGGAACCCCGGAGGGGCCGAGATTCCTAATCAGCCCCAGCATTTT. It translates to CASRNPGGAEIPNQPQHF. This chain links TRBV7-7 with TRBJ1-5; D is possibly TRBD1 (5 bases). Per germline, CDR1 SSHAT and CDR2 FNYEAQ (reference sequence). The CDR3 is made up of 18 amino acids. Drawing the rest from reference TRBV7-7 and TRBJ1-5, the complete variable domain is GAGVSQSPRYKVTKRGQDVTLRCDPISSHATLYWYQQALGQGPEFLTYFNYEAQPDKSGLPSDRFSAERPEGSISTLTIQRTEQRDSAMYRCASRNPGGAEIPNQPQHFGDGTRLSIL.